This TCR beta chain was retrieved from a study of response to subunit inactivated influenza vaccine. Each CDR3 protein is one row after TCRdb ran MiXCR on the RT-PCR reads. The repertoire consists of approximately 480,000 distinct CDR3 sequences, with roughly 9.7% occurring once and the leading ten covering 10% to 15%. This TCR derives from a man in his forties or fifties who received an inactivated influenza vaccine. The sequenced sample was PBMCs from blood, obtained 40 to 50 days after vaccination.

The chain's CDR3 is CASSLRGRGYTF. The CDR3 DNA reads TGTGCCAGCAGTTTGAGAGGGAGAGGCTACACCTTC. This chain joins TRBV27 and TRBJ1-2, with D hard to call. Per germline, CDR1 MNHEY and CDR2 SMNVEV (reference sequence). Trimming shortened V by 3 bases and J by 8 bases, and 10 bases separated the two germline ends. The CDR3 has 12 amino acids.